These T cell receptor beta chains were read from a single sample in a study of PD-L1 blockade in urothelial cancer. Produced via immunoSEQ multiplex PCR; TCRdb's table is partial and in-frame only. The top ten hold approximately 4.3% of the sample, which has just over 50,000 clones, around 74% seen once. Here the sequenced sample was PBMCs, taken around atezolizumab (anti-PD-L1) treatment. These TCRs come from a man between 65 and 85 years old with urothelial cancer. Both conserved end residues are trimmed from each CDR3. A D gene is named only where the DNA matches it firmly.

d_gene,j_gene,v_gene,CDR3aa
.,TRBJ2-1,TRBV5-4,ASSLEVGRPNEQF
.,TRBJ2-3,TRBV7-2,ASSLGRGTDTQY
TRBD2,TRBJ2-3,TRBV27,ASSPRSLAGTDTQY
.,TRBJ1-4,TRBV2,ASCQLNEKLF
.,TRBJ1-3,TRBV5-4,ASSPSTGAGNTIY
TRBD1,TRBJ1-2,TRBV6-5,ASIDRGERSYT
TRBD1,TRBJ2-3,TRBV2,ASRPDRSTDTQY
.,.,TRBV5-1,ASSLDSRSPEQY
.,TRBJ2-3,TRBV7-8,ASSSPDWTSTDTQY
TRBD1,TRBJ2-2,TRBV19,ASSNLAGGMTGELF
TRBD2,TRBJ2-1,TRBV7-8,ASSSLAGDRNEQF